One and the same sample provided the 10 T cell receptor beta chains below, sequenced in a study of OX40 agonist ivuxolimab in advanced cancers. Using immunoSEQ multiplex PCR, the repertoire was profiled, and TCRdb retains in-frame clones only, with some absent. There are about 46,000 clones in the sample; under 90% occur only once, and approximately 2% lies in the top ten. The material was CD4+ or CD8+ T cells sorted from blood, obtained in a trial of the OX40 agonist ivuxolimab. The receptors stem from an adult with an advanced solid tumor such as melanoma, head and neck, liver or kidney cancer.

The chain employs TRBV30 and TRBJ2-7; 8 bases line up with TRBD1. V lost 3 bases to trimming and J lost 5 bases; unmatched junction nucleotides: 12. This CDR3 has 15 residues. From germline, CDR1 is GTSNPN and CDR2 SVGIG (reference sequence). This CDR3 reads CAWSQYPGGGNEQYF. In nucleotides, the CDR3 is TGTGCCTGGAGCCAGTACCCAGGGGGCGGGAACGAGCAGTACTTC.

The V gene is TRBV30, the J gene TRBJ1-3; D not certain. Germline CDR1 reads GTSNPN; CDR2 reads SVGIG (reference sequence). The CDR3 runs to 12 residues. Trimming removed 8 bases from V and 0 bases from J, with 8 bases in between. The CDR3 bases are TGTGCCCACGTGACCTCTGGAAACACCATATATTTT. The encoded protein is CAHVTSGNTIYF.

This clone was observed a handful of times. This chain uses TRBV30 with TRBJ1-2; 9 bases are shared with TRBD1. There are 13 residues in the CDR3. The germline gives CDR1 GTSNPN, CDR2 SVGIG (reference sequence). The ends lost 1 base at V and 8 bases at J; junction bases unmatched: 5. CDR3 nucleotides: TGTGCCTGGAGTGGATGGACAGGGGCGGGCTACACCTTC. Protein sequence: CAWSGWTGAGYTF.

The chain carries TRBV6-5 and TRBJ1-1; 10 nucleotides agree with TRBD1. Germline loops: CDR1 MNHEY, CDR2 SVGAGI. The V segment lost 7 bases and the J segment 4 bases; nucleotides outside the gene matches: 9. The CDR3 spans 15 residues. This chain's CDR3 is CASTRQGASGTEAFF. As DNA, the CDR3 is TGTGCCAGCACCCGACAGGGGGCATCTGGCACTGAAGCTTTCTTT.

This clone was seen only once. This chain joins TRBV10-1 and TRBJ2-7, with 7 positions matching TRBD1. In germline, CDR1 is WNHNN, CDR2 SYGVQD (reference sequence). V dropped 1 base and J dropped 3; count of bases not matched to a gene: 3. The CDR3 covers 14 residues. The DNA for the CDR3 is TGCGCCAGCAGTGAGTTGAACAGGGGCTACGAGCAGTACTTC. Translated, it gives CASSELNRGYEQYF.

The chain couples TRBV2 to TRBJ1-1; D not certain. Germline CDR1 is SNHLY and CDR2 is FYNNEI. V was shortened by 5 bases and J by 9 bases, with 13 bases between the two germline ends. The CDR3 contains 12 residues. The CDR3: CASSLVEGQAFF. The DNA for the CDR3 is TGTGCCAGCAGTCTGGTTGAGGGTCAAGCTTTCTTT.

The chain uses TRBV7-4 and TRBJ1-2; D remains ambiguous. The germline gives CDR1 SGHVT, CDR2 SQSDAQ. V dropped 1 base and J dropped 9 bases, with 12 bases sitting between them. The CDR3 covers 13 residues. CDR3 sequence (DNA): TGTGCCAGCAGCTTAGGACACTGGAGGAGCTACACCTTC. It specifies CASSLGHWRSYTF.

This rearrangement joins TRBV30 to TRBJ1-1; tentative D call: TRBD1 (6 bases). V lost 5 bases, J lost 1 base, and 17 bases lay in between. The CDR3 is made up of 15 amino acids. The V gene's germline CDR1 is GTSNPN and CDR2 SVGIG (reference sequence). CDR3 amino acids: CAWAVPDRWNTEAFF. As DNA, the CDR3 is TGTGCCTGGGCAGTACCGGACAGATGGAACACTGAAGCTTTCTTT.

The chain is built from TRBV29-1 and TRBJ1-1, with D unclear. The CDR3 extends over 13 amino acids. Germline values: CDR1 SQVTM, CDR2 ANQGSEA. Trimming removed 3 bases from V and 0 bases from J, with 8 bases in between. CDR3: CSVEYSLNTEAFF. The CDR3 DNA follows: TGCAGCGTTGAGTACAGCCTGAACACTGAAGCTTTCTTT.

The chain carries TRBV2 and TRBJ2-3, with D unclear. Between the trimmed V and J ends, which lost 6 bases and 0 bases, there was a span of 4 bases. Per the germline V gene, CDR1 is SNHLY and CDR2 is FYNNEI. The CDR3 is 12 residues long. DNA of the CDR3: TGTGCCAGCAGAGGTAGCACAGATACGCAGTATTTT. As protein: CASRGSTDTQYF.